Each of the 16 T cell receptor beta chains below was sequenced from the same sample in a study of cytomegalovirus exposure and HLA in healthy donors. The PCR employed 60 Vbeta primers together with 13 Jbeta primers. Repertoires were generated with immunoSEQ multiplex PCR, while TCRdb's copy carries only in-frame clones and drops some. The sample holds over 150,000 clones, 80% seen once. Material: PBMCs. The receptors originated from a human donor in good health.

V and J are TRBV4-3 and TRBJ1-2; weak D call: TRBD1 (6 bases). The germline V gene encodes CDR1 LGHNA and CDR2 YSLEER. The V end lost 3 bases, the J end lost 1 base, and 12 bases lay between the germline ends. The CDR3 runs to 15 residues. CDR3 bases: TGCGCCAGCAGCCAGGGCCAGGGGAATAACTATGGCTACACCTTC. Translated, it gives CASSQGQGNNYGYTF.

The V call is TRBV19, the J call TRBJ2-6, with D tentatively TRBD2 (5 bases). V gave up 10 bases and J gave up 0 bases, with 13 bases separating them. The CDR3 consists of 15 residues. From germline, CDR1 is LNHDA and CDR2 SQIVND (reference sequence). The CDR3: CATRSGSSGANVLTF. DNA of the CDR3: TGTGCCACCCGGAGTGGGAGCTCTGGGGCCAACGTCCTGACTTTC.

The chain has TRBV4-1 and TRBJ1-2; D ambiguous. The CDR3 runs to 14 residues. Trimming took 0 bases from V and 7 from J, leaving 12 bases between them. Germline loops: CDR1 MGHRA, CDR2 YSYEKL. The CDR3 DNA sequence: TGCGCCAGCAGCCAAGACAGGTGGGAGGGTGGCTACACCTTC. It encodes CASSQDRWEGGYTF.

This clone has a handful of counts. This sequence joins TRBV4-2 and TRBJ1-1, with 7 bases that match TRBD1. Per the germline V gene, CDR1 is LGHNA and CDR2 is YNFKEQ. The CDR3 runs 15 residues. The ends lost 0 bases at V and 6 bases at J; junction bases unmatched: 7. The CDR3 bases are TGTGCCAGCAGCCAAGATCTACAGGGGTTCTCTGAAGCTTTCTTT. Protein product: CASSQDLQGFSEAFF.

The chain combines TRBV5-6 with TRBJ1-5; 10 bases match TRBD1. This CDR3 contains 14 residues. V dropped 4 bases and J dropped 4; count of bases not matched to a gene: 2. From germline, CDR1 is SGHDT and CDR2 YYEEEE. For the CDR3, the DNA is TGTGCCAGCAGCAGGGACAGGGGTAATCAGCCCCAGCATTTT. It is translated as CASSRDRGNQPQHF.

In this sample, this clone turned up a few times. The rearrangement links TRBV5-6 to TRBJ1-3; no reliable D call. Trimming removed 6 bases from V and 0 bases from J, with 10 bases in between. This CDR3 has 14 residues. CDR1 SGHDT and CDR2 YYEEEE come from the germline V gene. CDR3 sequence reads: CASNFRSSGNTIYF. The CDR3 DNA reads as TGTGCCAGCAATTTCAGATCCTCTGGAAACACCATATATTTT.

The chain links TRBV4-3 to TRBJ1-5; D is possibly TRBD1 (6 bases). In germline, CDR1 is LGHNA, CDR2 YSLEER. The CDR3 is 19 amino acids. V was clipped by 2 bases and J by 1 base, with 21 bases between them. CDR3 sequence: CASSQLSPASGESNQPQHF. The CDR3 DNA reads as TGCGCCAGCAGCCAACTTTCCCCCGCTTCAGGGGAGAGCAATCAGCCCCAGCATTTT.

The rearrangement uses TRBV6-5 and TRBJ2-1, with 7 nucleotides matching TRBD1. The germline gives CDR1 MNHEY, CDR2 SVGAGI. The CDR3 sequence is 13 residues long. V was pared by 8 bases and J by 1 base, with 2 bases of the junction left unmatched. CDR3 coding DNA: TGTGCCAGCGCGACAGGGTCCTACAATGAGCAGTTCTTC. Translation: CASATGSYNEQFF.

This clone appeared once. In nucleotides, the CDR3 is TGCGCCAGCAGCCCCGGATCTGGGCTGAATGAAAAACTGTTTTTT. This gives the protein CASSPGSGLNEKLFF. V usage is TRBV4-1 and J usage is TRBJ1-4; D remains unclear. This CDR3 contains 15 residues. Germline CDR1 and CDR2: MGHRA and YSYEKL. Trimming removed 4 bases from V and 5 bases from J, with 14 bases in between.

The chain joins TRBV7-9 to TRBJ1-4; a weak D match, TRBD1 (6 bases). Germline V gives CDR1 SEHNR, CDR2 FQNEAQ (reference sequence). V was clipped by 8 bases and J by 6 bases, with 16 bases between them. The CDR3 has 14 residues. CDR3 coding DNA: TGTGCCAGCGTCGTGTCAGGGGCGGATGAAAAACTGTTTTTT. Its translation is CASVVSGADEKLFF.

The chain combines TRBV9 with TRBJ2-7; the match to TRBD2 covers 8 bases. The CDR3 runs to 16 residues. V gave up 0 bases and J gave up 0 bases; unmatched junction bases: 5. Per the germline V gene, CDR1 is SGDLS and CDR2 is YYNGEE. The CDR3 region is CASSVASGGYSYEQYF. CDR3 DNA: TGTGCCAGCAGCGTAGCCAGCGGGGGCTACTCCTACGAGCAGTACTTC. The complete variable domain, with remaining parts taken from reference TRBV9 and TRBJ2-7, reads DSGVTQTPKHLITATGQRVTLRCSPRSGDLSVYWYQQSLDQGLQFLIQYYNGEERAKGNILERFSAQQFPDLHSELNLSSLELGDSALYFCASSVASGGYSYEQYFGPGTRLTVT.

This clone was seen a few times. The chain has TRBV9 and TRBJ2-5; 12 bases line up with TRBD2. V shed 3 bases, J shed 5 bases, and the junction held 5 bases outside the gene matches. Germline V gives CDR1 SGDLS, CDR2 YYNGEE. This CDR3 spans 15 amino acids. In DNA form, the CDR3 reads TGTGCCAGCAGCGACGGGGGGACTAGCGGGGAGACCCAGTACTTC. It is translated as CASSDGGTSGETQYF.

The V call is TRBV28, the J call TRBJ1-2, with 7 nucleotides matching TRBD1. Germline lookup yields CDR1 MDHEN and CDR2 SYDVKM. The V segment lost 5 bases and the J segment 1 base; nucleotides outside the gene matches: 7. This CDR3 contains 15 residues. The CDR3 sequence is CASSPSDRINYGYTF. Written as DNA, the CDR3 is TGTGCCAGCAGTCCGTCGGACAGGATTAACTATGGCTACACCTTC.

This clone was observed a handful of times. The genes are TRBV27 and TRBJ1-1; D remains unclear. CDR1 is MNHEY and CDR2 is SMNVEV in the germline V gene (reference sequence). V lost 4 bases to trimming and J lost 4 bases, with 16 bases between them. This CDR3 spans 15 amino acids. This CDR3 is CASSSLLGGLTEAFF. DNA of the CDR3: TGTGCCAGCAGTTCCCTTTTAGGAGGGCTCACTGAAGCTTTCTTT.

This clone has just a few counts. This sequence joins TRBV9 and TRBJ2-5; weak D call: TRBD2 (7 bases). The CDR3 runs 14 residues. Germline CDR1 reads SGDLS; CDR2 reads YYNGEE. The V end lost 4 bases, the J end lost 3 bases, and 13 bases lay between the germline ends. In DNA, the CDR3 is TGTGCCAGCAGCTACAAAGGGGGGGAAGAGACCCAGTACTTC. This gives the protein CASSYKGGEETQYF.

The rearrangement links TRBV18 to TRBJ2-7; 11 bases map to TRBD1. Per germline, CDR1 KGHSH and CDR2 LQKENI. J was trimmed by 3 bases and V by 1 base; bases with no gene match: 2. The CDR3 sequence is 15 residues long. DNA for the CDR3: TGTGCCAGCTCACCACTTGGGACAGGGGGCTACGAGCAGTACTTC. Translating gives CASSPLGTGGYEQYF.